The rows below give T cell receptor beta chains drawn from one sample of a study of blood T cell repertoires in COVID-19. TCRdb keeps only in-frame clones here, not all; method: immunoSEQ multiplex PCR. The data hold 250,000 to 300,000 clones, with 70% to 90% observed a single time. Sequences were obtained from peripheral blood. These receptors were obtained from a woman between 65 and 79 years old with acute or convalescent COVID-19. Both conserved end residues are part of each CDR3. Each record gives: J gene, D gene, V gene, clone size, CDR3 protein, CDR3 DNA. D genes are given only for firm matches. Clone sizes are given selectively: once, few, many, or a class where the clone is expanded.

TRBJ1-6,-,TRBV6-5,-,CASNEGRNSPLHF,TGTGCCAGCAACGAGGGGAGGAATTCACCCCTCCACTTT
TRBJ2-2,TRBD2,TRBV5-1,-,CASSLVLAGGSLGELFF,TGCGCCAGCAGCTTGGTACTAGCGGGGGGCTCCCTCGGGGAGCTGTTTTTT
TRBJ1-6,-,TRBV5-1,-,CASTGQPDNSPLHF,TGCGCCAGCACCGGACAGCCAGATAATTCACCCCTCCACTTT
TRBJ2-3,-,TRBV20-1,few,CSASGQGGTDTQYF,TGCAGTGCTAGTGGCCAGGGTGGCACAGATACGCAGTATTTT
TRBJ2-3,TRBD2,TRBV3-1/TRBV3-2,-,CASSQARKRGSTDTQYF,TGTGCCAGCAGCCAAGCAAGGAAGCGGGGATCCACAGATACGCAGTATTTT
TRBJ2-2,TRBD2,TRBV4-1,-,CASSQELAGGYTGELFF,TGCGCCAGCAGCCAAGAACTAGCGGGGGGATACACCGGGGAGCTGTTTTTT
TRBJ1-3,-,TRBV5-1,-,CASRPSPAGGNTIYF,TGCGCCAGCAGACCGTCCCCGGCGGGAGGAAACACCATATATTTT
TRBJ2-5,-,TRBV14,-,CASSQLLGAVETQYF,TGTGCCAGCAGCCAATTATTAGGGGCCGTCGAGACCCAGTACTTC
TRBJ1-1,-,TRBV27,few,CASSYRVNTEAFF,TGTGCCAGCAGTTACAGAGTGAACACTGAAGCTTTCTTT
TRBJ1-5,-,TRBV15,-,CATSRGGGSSNQPQHF,TGTGCCACCAGCAGAGGAGGTGGCAGTAGCAATCAGCCCCAGCATTTT
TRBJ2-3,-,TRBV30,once,CAWSVGARGRDTQYF,TGTGCCTGGAGTGTAGGGGCTAGGGGAAGGGATACGCAGTATTTT
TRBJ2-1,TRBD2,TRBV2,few,CASSDMGGAGAASNEQFF,TGTGCCAGCAGTGATATGGGGGGAGCGGGGGCCGCATCCAATGAGCAGTTCTTC
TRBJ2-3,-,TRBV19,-,CASSMGGIRGDTQYF,TGTGCCAGTAGTATGGGCGGGATACGAGGAGATACGCAGTATTTT
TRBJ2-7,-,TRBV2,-,CASSALVSSYEQYF,TGTGCCAGCAGTGCACTCGTTAGCTCCTACGAGCAGTACTTC
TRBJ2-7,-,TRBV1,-,CTSSPLRRGASPYEQYF,TGCACCAGCAGCCCTCTTAGACGGGGGGCCTCCCCCTACGAGCAGTACTTC
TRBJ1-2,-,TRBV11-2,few,CASSLGLSFNYGYTF,TGTGCCAGCAGCCTTGGGCTCTCTTTTAACTATGGCTACACCTTC
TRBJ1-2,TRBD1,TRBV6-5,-,CASTKRQGENYGYTF,TGTGCCAGCACGAAGCGACAGGGGGAGAACTATGGCTACACCTTC
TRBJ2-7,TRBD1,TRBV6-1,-,CASSEDRAILYEQYF,TGTGCCAGCAGTGAGGACAGGGCTATCTTGTACGAGCAGTACTTC
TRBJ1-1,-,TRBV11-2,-,CASIPLQQGLNTEAFF,TGTGCCAGCATCCCCCTCCAACAGGGTTTGAACACTGAAGCTTTCTTT
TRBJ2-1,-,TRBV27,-,CASSSRDITYNEQFF,TGTGCCAGCAGTTCCCGGGACATCACCTACAATGAGCAGTTCTTC
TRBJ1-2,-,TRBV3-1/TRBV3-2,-,CASSQDSPVYGYTF,TGTGCCAGCAGCCAAGATTCACCGGTCTATGGCTACACCTTC
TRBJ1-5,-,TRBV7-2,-,CASSEVGSNQPQHF,TGTGCCAGCAGCGAGGTTGGGAGCAATCAGCCCCAGCATTTT
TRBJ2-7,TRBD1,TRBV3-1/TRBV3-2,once,CASTPSGGSGEQYF,TGTGCCAGCACCCCTTCAGGGGGATCGGGTGAGCAGTACTTC
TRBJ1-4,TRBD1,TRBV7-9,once,CASSRIDQGATNEKLFF,TGTGCCAGCAGCCGAATAGACCAGGGGGCGACTAATGAAAAACTGTTTTTT
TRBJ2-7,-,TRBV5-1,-,CASSLLNSPSYEQYF,TGCGCCAGCAGCTTGTTGAACAGCCCTTCCTACGAGCAGTACTTC
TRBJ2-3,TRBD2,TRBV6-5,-,CASSSGGNTDTQYF,TGTGCCAGCAGTTCGGGGGGAAACACAGATACGCAGTATTTT
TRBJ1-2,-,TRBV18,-,CASSPTRGYGYTF,TGTGCCAGCTCCCCAACCAGGGGATATGGCTACACCTTC
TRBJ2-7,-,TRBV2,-,CASTEWAEQYF,TGTGCCAGCACCGAGTGGGCCGAGCAGTACTTC
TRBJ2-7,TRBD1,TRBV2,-,CASTGGTGAYEQYF,TGTGCCAGCACCGGGGGGACAGGGGCTTACGAGCAGTACTTC
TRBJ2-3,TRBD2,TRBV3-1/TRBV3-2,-,CAFGSGGDTAQYF,TGTGCCTTCGGGAGCGGGGGGGACACTGCGCAGTATTTT
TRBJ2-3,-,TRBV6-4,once,CASSPQRESTQYF,TGTGCCAGCAGTCCCCAACGAGAATCTACGCAGTATTTT
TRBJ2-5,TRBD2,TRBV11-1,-,CASSDNLAGVQETQYF,TGTGCCAGCAGCGACAATCTAGCGGGGGTACAAGAGACCCAGTACTTC
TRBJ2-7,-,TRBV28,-,CASSPSSPGHWYF,TGTGCCAGCAGTCCATCCTCCCCGGGACATTGGTACTTC
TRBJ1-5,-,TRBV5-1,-,CASSLTVNQPQHF,TGCGCCAGCAGCTTGACAGTCAATCAGCCCCAGCATTTT
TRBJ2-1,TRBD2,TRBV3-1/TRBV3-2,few,CASSQGFGTSFFF,TGTGCCAGCAGCCAAGGCTTCGGGACTAGCTTTTTCTTC
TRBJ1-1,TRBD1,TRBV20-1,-,CSAIPGQGAFF,TGCAGTGCTATTCCGGGACAGGGGGCTTTCTTT
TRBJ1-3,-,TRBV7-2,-,CASSLVVSAGNTIYF,TGTGCCAGCAGCTTAGTCGTGTCAGCTGGAAACACCATATATTTT
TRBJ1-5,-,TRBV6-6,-,CASRVQRNQPQHF,TGTGCCAGCAGGGTGCAGAGGAATCAGCCCCAGCATTTT
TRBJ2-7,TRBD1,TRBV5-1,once,CASSYSGQGYEQYF,TGCGCCAGCAGCTACTCGGGACAGGGGTACGAGCAGTACTTC
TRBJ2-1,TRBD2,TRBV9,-,CASTRDWTSGGGSYNEQFF,TGTGCCAGCACCAGAGATTGGACTAGCGGGGGGGGAAGCTACAATGAGCAGTTCTTC
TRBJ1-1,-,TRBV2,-,CASFLEGGGAEAFF,TGTGCCAGCTTCCTCGAAGGCGGGGGCGCTGAAGCTTTCTTT
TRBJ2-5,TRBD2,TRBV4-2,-,CASSRITSGGPEETQYF,TGTGCCAGCAGCCGGATTACTAGCGGGGGGCCCGAAGAGACCCAGTACTTC
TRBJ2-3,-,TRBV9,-,CASSVHSDTQYF,TGTGCCAGCAGCGTACACTCAGATACGCAGTATTTT
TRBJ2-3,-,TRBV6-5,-,CASRPGVRGEDTQYF,TGTGCCAGCAGACCTGGGGTCAGGGGAGAGGATACGCAGTATTTT
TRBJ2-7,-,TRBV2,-,CASTGAYEQYF,TGTGCCAGCACGGGGGCCTACGAGCAGTACTTC